This paragraph reports one T cell receptor beta chain. This specimen belongs to a study of control samples from healthy donors and cancer patients. Trimming stripped 5 bases from V and 8 bases from J, with 16 bases between. Per the germline V gene, CDR1 is SGHRS and CDR2 is YFSETQ. This CDR3 region has 13 residues. This table comes from immunoSEQ multiplex PCR, and its TCRdb copy is limited to in-frame clones, with some not included. The sample contains 85,000 to 90,000 clones, about 83% of which appear only once. Source material: blood. This clonotype was sampled from a woman aged 40 to 55 in good health. The rearrangement links TRBV5-1 to TRBJ1-2; D is possibly TRBD1 (6 bases). The CDR3 reads CASSRIEGEGYTF. DNA of the CDR3: TGCGCCAGCAGTAGGATTGAGGGGGAAGGCTACACCTTC.